The rows below give T cell receptor beta chains drawn from one sample of a study of T cell clones after liver transplantation. The method was immunoSEQ multiplex PCR; TCRdb's version includes in-frame clones alone and lacks a portion of them. Altogether 9,500 to 15,000 clones are present, less than 85% being singletons, with the ten largest covering about 32%. The starting material was CD8+ T cells from blood, obtained at the 22-month timepoint. These receptor sequences come from a human patient who received a liver transplant. Some T cells may originate from the graft donor. Each CDR3 is given with its conserved first and last residue. A D gene is named only where the DNA matches it firmly. Clone size, where shown, is once, few, many, or a class for clones that have expanded.

abundance: NA; j_gene: TRBJ2-1; d_gene: NA; len: 11; v_gene: TRBV4-3; CDR3aa: CASSQDDEQFF; CDR3nt: TGCGCCAGCAGCCAAGATGATGAGCAGTTCTTC
abundance: few; j_gene: TRBJ2-2; d_gene: NA; len: 17; v_gene: TRBV9; CDR3aa: CASSSNLGGRNTGELFF; CDR3nt: TGTGCCAGCAGCTCAAATCTTGGGGGAAGGAACACCGGGGAGCTGTTTTTT
abundance: NA; j_gene: TRBJ1-2; d_gene: NA; len: 15; v_gene: TRBV28; CDR3aa: CASSFRGPPRYGYTF; CDR3nt: TGTGCCAGCAGTTTTCGGGGGCCCCCTCGGTATGGCTACACCTTC
abundance: NA; j_gene: TRBJ2-7; d_gene: NA; len: 17; v_gene: TRBV2; CDR3aa: CASSERAGGLIAYEQYF; CDR3nt: TGTGCCAGCAGTGAAAGGGCAGGGGGACTCATAGCGTACGAGCAGTACTTC
abundance: few; j_gene: TRBJ1-1; d_gene: NA; len: 11; v_gene: TRBV7-3; CDR3aa: CASSSSTEAFF; CDR3nt: TGTGCCAGCAGCTCTAGCACTGAAGCTTTCTTT
abundance: NA; j_gene: TRBJ2-1; d_gene: TRBD1; len: 16; v_gene: TRBV19; CDR3aa: CASSPWTGPSYNEQFF; CDR3nt: TGTGCCAGTAGTCCATGGACAGGGCCCTCTTACAATGAGCAGTTCTTC
abundance: NA; j_gene: TRBJ2-7; d_gene: NA; len: 14; v_gene: TRBV6-5; CDR3aa: CASSLGPEAYEQYF; CDR3nt: TGTGCCAGCAGCCTCGGGCCAGAAGCCTACGAGCAGTACTTC
abundance: NA; j_gene: TRBJ2-7; d_gene: TRBD2; len: 14; v_gene: TRBV10-2; CDR3aa: CASSGGGGSYEQYF; CDR3nt: TGCGCCAGCAGTGGTGGGGGAGGGTCCTACGAGCAGTACTTC
abundance: NA; j_gene: TRBJ2-5; d_gene: TRBD2; len: 16; v_gene: TRBV7-2; CDR3aa: CASSLGSGLARETQYF; CDR3nt: TGTGCCAGCAGCTTAGGCTCGGGACTAGCCAGAGAGACCCAGTACTTC
abundance: NA; j_gene: TRBJ1-1; d_gene: NA; len: 13; v_gene: TRBV5-4; CDR3aa: CASSLTKGSEAFF; CDR3nt: TGTGCCAGCAGCTTGACCAAAGGATCCGAAGCTTTCTTT
abundance: few; j_gene: TRBJ2-1; d_gene: NA; len: 16; v_gene: TRBV7-8; CDR3aa: CASSLGDIYSYNEQFF; CDR3nt: TGTGCCAGCAGCTTAGGGGACATATACTCCTACAATGAGCAGTTCTTC
abundance: NA; j_gene: TRBJ1-3; d_gene: TRBD1; len: 14; v_gene: TRBV5-6; CDR3aa: CASSLGQGPNTIYF; CDR3nt: TGTGCCAGCAGCTTGGGACAGGGGCCAAACACCATATATTTT
abundance: few; j_gene: TRBJ2-3; d_gene: NA; len: 17; v_gene: TRBV7-7; CDR3aa: CASSSEIWTAGSDTQYF; CDR3nt: TGTGCCAGCAGTTCCGAAATCTGGACAGCGGGGTCAGATACGCAGTATTTT
abundance: NA; j_gene: TRBJ1-3; d_gene: NA; len: 15; v_gene: TRBV6-1; CDR3aa: CASSEAGGAGNTIYF; CDR3nt: TGTGCCAGCAGTGAAGCGGGGGGCGCTGGAAACACCATATATTTT
abundance: NA; j_gene: TRBJ2-3; d_gene: NA; len: 12; v_gene: TRBV7-9; CDR3aa: CASSHHPNTQYF; CDR3nt: TGTGCCAGCAGCCACCATCCTAATACGCAGTATTTT
abundance: few; j_gene: TRBJ2-3; d_gene: NA; len: 15; v_gene: TRBV4-1; CDR3aa: CASSQEMIITDTQYF; CDR3nt: TGCGCCAGCAGCCAAGAAATGATCATCACAGATACGCAGTATTTT
abundance: few; j_gene: TRBJ2-1; d_gene: NA; len: 18; v_gene: TRBV2; CDR3aa: CASSVYPGEESSYNEQFF; CDR3nt: TGTGCCAGCAGTGTATACCCTGGCGAGGAGAGCTCCTACAATGAGCAGTTCTTC
abundance: NA; j_gene: TRBJ2-7; d_gene: TRBD2; len: 13; v_gene: TRBV2; CDR3aa: CASSEAGVGEQYF; CDR3nt: TGTGCCAGCAGTGAGGCGGGGGTGGGCGAGCAGTACTTC
abundance: NA; j_gene: TRBJ2-1; d_gene: NA; len: 13; v_gene: TRBV7-9; CDR3aa: CASSLVYGDEQFF; CDR3nt: TGTGCCAGCAGCTTAGTCTACGGGGACGAGCAGTTCTTC
abundance: NA; j_gene: TRBJ2-2; d_gene: TRBD1; len: 14; v_gene: TRBV30; CDR3aa: CAWIEGGWTGELFF; CDR3nt: TGTGCCTGGATCGAAGGGGGCTGGACCGGGGAGCTGTTTTTT
abundance: NA; j_gene: TRBJ1-6; d_gene: TRBD1; len: 15; v_gene: TRBV9; CDR3aa: CASSVATGADSPLHF; CDR3nt: TGTGCCAGCAGCGTAGCGACAGGGGCCGATTCACCCCTCCACTTT
abundance: once; j_gene: TRBJ2-4; d_gene: NA; len: 13; v_gene: TRBV5-1; CDR3aa: CASSLGQGNIQYF; CDR3nt: TGCGCCAGCAGCTTGGGGCAGGGGAACATTCAGTACTTC
abundance: NA; j_gene: TRBJ2-5; d_gene: TRBD1; len: 13; v_gene: TRBV11-1; CDR3aa: CASSYGQGETQYF; CDR3nt: TGTGCCAGCAGCTACGGACAGGGGGAGACCCAGTACTTC
abundance: NA; j_gene: TRBJ2-7; d_gene: NA; len: 16; v_gene: TRBV5-6; CDR3aa: CASSFGPRQTYYEQYF; CDR3nt: TGTGCCAGCAGCTTTGGGCCGCGGCAGACCTACTACGAGCAGTACTTC
abundance: few; j_gene: TRBJ1-1; d_gene: NA; len: 13; v_gene: TRBV12-5; CDR3aa: CASGLATGTEAFF; CDR3nt: TGTGCTAGTGGTCTAGCCACGGGCACTGAAGCTTTCTTT
abundance: NA; j_gene: TRBJ2-3; d_gene: NA; len: 15; v_gene: TRBV6-5; CDR3aa: CASRAGGPPGDTQYF; CDR3nt: TGTGCCAGCAGGGCAGGGGGGCCCCCCGGAGATACGCAGTATTTT
abundance: NA; j_gene: TRBJ2-2; d_gene: TRBD2; len: 21; v_gene: TRBV5-1; CDR3aa: CASSFSLTQTSGGANTGELFF; CDR3nt: TGCGCCAGCAGCTTCTCCCTGACCCAGACTAGCGGGGGGGCGAACACCGGGGAGCTGTTTTTT
abundance: NA; j_gene: TRBJ1-4; d_gene: NA; len: 15; v_gene: TRBV7-9; CDR3aa: CASSNPEGSDEKLFF; CDR3nt: TGTGCCAGCAGCAACCCGGAGGGGTCGGATGAAAAACTGTTTTTT
abundance: NA; j_gene: TRBJ2-5; d_gene: TRBD1; len: 16; v_gene: TRBV7-8; CDR3aa: CASRPLGTGVSDTQYF; CDR3nt: TGTGCCAGCAGACCCTTAGGGACAGGGGTCTCTGATACCCAGTACTTC
abundance: many; j_gene: TRBJ2-5; d_gene: TRBD1; len: 14; v_gene: TRBV7-2; CDR3aa: CASSSGTEQETQYF; CDR3nt: TGTGCCAGCAGCTCCGGGACAGAACAAGAGACCCAGTACTTC
abundance: NA; j_gene: TRBJ2-3; d_gene: NA; len: 15; v_gene: TRBV5-5; CDR3aa: CASSLDGGPTDTQYF; CDR3nt: TGTGCCAGCAGCTTGGACGGCGGACCCACAGATACGCAGTATTTT
abundance: NA; j_gene: TRBJ2-2; d_gene: TRBD2; len: 17; v_gene: TRBV9; CDR3aa: CASSVARITSDTGELFF; CDR3nt: TGTGCCAGCAGCGTAGCTCGGATCACTAGCGACACCGGGGAGCTGTTTTTT
abundance: few; j_gene: TRBJ2-1; d_gene: TRBD2; len: 15; v_gene: TRBV19; CDR3aa: CASSQTSGSFGEQFF; CDR3nt: TGTGCCAGTAGTCAAACTAGCGGGAGTTTCGGTGAGCAGTTCTTC
abundance: many; j_gene: TRBJ2-7; d_gene: TRBD2; len: 15; v_gene: TRBV4-1; CDR3aa: CASSQLAGSGYEQYF; CDR3nt: TGCGCCAGCAGCCAATTAGCGGGGAGCGGGTACGAGCAGTACTTC
abundance: medium-sized; j_gene: TRBJ1-2; d_gene: NA; len: 15; v_gene: TRBV7-2; CDR3aa: CASSLGSGGSYGYTF; CDR3nt: TGTGCCAGCAGCTTAGGTTCGGGGGGAAGCTATGGCTACACCTTC
abundance: NA; j_gene: TRBJ2-5; d_gene: TRBD1; len: 17; v_gene: TRBV4-2; CDR3aa: CASSHAPTGGQAETQYF; CDR3nt: TGTGCCAGCAGCCATGCTCCGACAGGGGGACAGGCGGAGACCCAGTACTTC
abundance: once; j_gene: TRBJ2-5; d_gene: NA; len: 14; v_gene: TRBV6-5; CDR3aa: CASSSMTVSETQYF; CDR3nt: TGTGCCAGCAGTTCTATGACAGTTTCAGAGACCCAGTACTTC
abundance: NA; j_gene: TRBJ1-2; d_gene: NA; len: 13; v_gene: TRBV6-6; CDR3aa: CASSYSSVYGYTF; CDR3nt: TGTGCCAGCAGTTACTCCAGCGTCTATGGCTACACCTTC
abundance: NA; j_gene: TRBJ1-5; d_gene: TRBD1; len: 14; v_gene: TRBV6-5; CDR3aa: CASSDRGQNQPQHF; CDR3nt: TGTGCCAGCTCGGACAGGGGGCAGAATCAGCCCCAGCATTTT
abundance: NA; j_gene: TRBJ1-2; d_gene: NA; len: 12; v_gene: TRBV29-1; CDR3aa: CSVHREGYGYTF; CDR3nt: TGCAGCGTACACAGGGAGGGCTATGGCTACACCTTC
abundance: NA; j_gene: TRBJ2-3; d_gene: NA; len: 16; v_gene: TRBV9; CDR3aa: CASSFNSRDSTDTQYF; CDR3nt: TGTGCCAGCAGCTTCAATTCCCGGGACAGCACAGATACGCAGTATTTT
abundance: NA; j_gene: TRBJ2-5; d_gene: NA; len: 14; v_gene: TRBV21-1; CDR3aa: CASSKDSSIETQYF; CDR3nt: TGTGCCAGCAGCAAAGACTCATCCATCGAGACCCAGTACTTC
abundance: NA; j_gene: TRBJ1-2; d_gene: NA; len: 12; v_gene: TRBV19; CDR3aa: CATNREGIGYTF; CDR3nt: TGTGCCACCAACAGGGAAGGGATCGGCTACACCTTC
abundance: many; j_gene: TRBJ2-7; d_gene: NA; len: 10; v_gene: TRBV6-4; CDR3aa: CASSRGEQYF; CDR3nt: TGTGCCAGCAGTCGGGGCGAGCAGTACTTC